The rows below give T cell receptor beta chains drawn from one sample of a study of regulatory T cells in long-lasting Graves disease. MiXCR, run by TCRdb on the multiplex PCR reads, gives a single entry per CDR3 protein. The sample carries 550,000 to 700,000 distinct CDR3 sequences, more than 15% recorded once. A further study also used this sample, focusing on T cells in Graves' hyperthyroidism and ophthalmopathy.

The sample was peripheral blood mononuclear cells (PBMCs), taken at new diagnosis, from a patient treated with antithyroid drugs. The receptors come from a man aged 18 to 30 with Graves disease. CDR3s include the opening cysteine and the closing phenylalanine or tryptophan. A D gene is named only where the DNA matches it firmly. Size tells how often a clone was seen (once, few, many) or the class of an expanded clone, and some rows leave it out.

TRBV30	NA	TRBJ2-7	NA	TGTGCCTGGGGGCGGGGGCAGCCCTACGAGCAGTACTTC	CAWGRGQPYEQYF
TRBV9	NA	TRBJ2-7	NA	TGTGCCAGCAGCTGGGTTGGGACACATTCCTCCTACGAGCAGTACTTC	CASSWVGTHSSYEQYF
TRBV19	NA	TRBJ2-1	TRBD2	TGTGCCAGTACCCCCCCGGGACGACTAGCGGGAGTTAGGTACAATGAGCAGTTCTTC	CASTPPGRLAGVRYNEQFF
TRBV7-9	NA	TRBJ2-7	TRBD1	TGTGCCAGCAGCTTACCGGGGACAGGCCGGTACGAGCAGTACTTC	CASSLPGTGRYEQYF
TRBV20-1	few	TRBJ2-1	NA	TGCAGTGCTAGAGATGTGATCAGGTCACGGAGGGCCATGTACAATGAGCAGTTCTTC	CSARDVIRSRRAMYNEQFF
TRBV19	NA	TRBJ2-7	NA	TGTGCCAGTAGTATCGCCTGTCCAGGGACCGTTACCTACGAGCAGTACTTC	CASSIACPGTVTYEQYF
TRBV4-2	few	TRBJ2-3	NA	TGTGCCAGCAGCCAAGACGAGGGCCCCAGGAGGGCCTCAGATACGCAGTATTTT	CASSQDEGPRRASDTQYF
TRBV10-2	few	TRBJ2-5	TRBD1	TGCGCCAGCAGTGAGGTTACAGGGGGCGAGGAGACCCAGTACTTC	CASSEVTGGEETQYF
TRBV5-1	NA	TRBJ2-1	TRBD2	TGCGCCAGCAGCCGTCTTCCTAGCGGGAGGGTGCACAATGAGCAGTTCTTC	CASSRLPSGRVHNEQFF
TRBV12-3/TRBV12-4	many	TRBJ1-6	NA	TGTGCCAGCAGTTTAGTATGGGGCCCGAATTCACCCCTCCACTTT	CASSLVWGPNSPLHF
TRBV19	NA	TRBJ2-6	NA	TGTGCCAGTAGCTTTGGCTTTGCTGGGGCCAACGTCCTGACTTTC	CASSFGFAGANVLTF
TRBV28	many	TRBJ1-1	NA	TGTGCCAGCAGTTTAACCCGGGACGTGGAAGCTTTCTTT	CASSLTRDVEAFF
TRBV5-1	once	TRBJ1-1	TRBD1	TGCGCCAGCAGCGGAACAGGGGTGGGGGACACTGAAGCTTTCTTT	CASSGTGVGDTEAFF
TRBV11-3	many	TRBJ1-1	NA	TGTGCCAGCGCCGGCATAAACACTGAAGCTTTCTTT	CASAGINTEAFF
TRBV29-1	many	TRBJ2-3	TRBD2	TGCAGCGTGGCAGGGACTAGCGGGACCTACACAGATACGCAGTATTTT	CSVAGTSGTYTDTQYF
TRBV27	NA	TRBJ1-1	NA	TGTGCCAGCAGCCAATTGGGGGGGTACACTGAAGCTTTCTTT	CASSQLGGYTEAFF
TRBV20-1	many	TRBJ2-7	TRBD1	TGCAGTGTTCCGGACAGGGGGATTTACGAGCAGTACTTC	CSVPDRGIYEQYF
TRBV5-1	many	TRBJ2-7	TRBD1	TGCGCCAGCAGCTCCGGGACAGTTATAGACGAGCAGTACTTC	CASSSGTVIDEQYF
TRBV7-6	many	TRBJ2-3	TRBD1	TGTGCCAGCAGCTTGGACAGGGAAACAGATACGCGGTATTTT	CASSLDRETDTRYF
TRBV20-1	NA	TRBJ1-2	NA	TGCAGTGCTCATCAGGGTAACTATGGCTACACCTTC	CSAHQGNYGYTF
TRBV7-9	many	TRBJ2-3	TRBD2	TGTGCCAGCAGCCTAGCGGAGGTTATGCAGTATTTT	CASSLAEVMQYF
TRBV6-1	few	TRBJ2-1	NA	TGTGCCAGCAGCGACGGGGGTTACTACAATGAGCAGTTCTTC	CASSDGGYYNEQFF
TRBV4-2	few	TRBJ1-5	NA	TGTGCCAGCAGCCAAGGTCTAGGGAGGCAGCCCCAGCATTTT	CASSQGLGRQPQHF
TRBV6-1	NA	TRBJ1-2	TRBD1	TGTGCCAGCAGGGGGACAGGGGGAAGTGGCTACACCTTC	CASRGTGGSGYTF
TRBV30	many	TRBJ2-2	NA	TGTGCCTGCACCGATTACACCGGGGAGCTGTTTTTT	CACTDYTGELFF
TRBV20-1	NA	TRBJ2-1	NA	TGCAGTGCTAGAGGGAGCGTTGACTACAATGAGCAGTTCTTC	CSARGSVDYNEQFF
TRBV27	many	TRBJ2-7	NA	TGTGCCAGCAGTTCTGGACTTATACCCTCCTACGAGCAGTACTTC	CASSSGLIPSYEQYF
TRBV6-1	NA	TRBJ2-2	NA	TGTGCCACCTGGCCCGGGGAGCTGTTTTTT	CATWPGELFF
TRBV27	many	TRBJ1-1	NA	TGTGCCAGCAGAACAGTGGACAGAACCATGAACACTGAAGCTTTCTTT	CASRTVDRTMNTEAFF
TRBV25-1	NA	TRBJ2-5	NA	TGTGCCACCCATAATCGGGGGTTCGAGACCCAGTACTTC	CATHNRGFETQYF
TRBV7-9	NA	TRBJ2-1	NA	TGTGCCAGCAGCTTAATAGGGACATTTGGTGAGCAGTTCTTC	CASSLIGTFGEQFF
TRBV12-3/TRBV12-4	many	TRBJ1-3	TRBD1	TGTGCCAGCACCCCGACAGGGCCCTCTGGAAACACCATATATTTT	CASTPTGPSGNTIYF
TRBV3-1	many	TRBJ2-3	NA	TGTGCCAGCAGCCAGGAGGGCGGGACTAGCACAGATACGCAGTATTTT	CASSQEGGTSTDTQYF
TRBV30	few	TRBJ2-7	NA	TGTGCCCGGCGGACTTCCTCCTACGAGCAGTACTTC	CARRTSSYEQYF
TRBV6-1	NA	TRBJ2-7	NA	TGTGCCATATCGGGATACCTCTACGAGCAGTACTTC	CAISGYLYEQYF
TRBV6-2/TRBV6-3	NA	TRBJ1-1	NA	TGTGCCAGGGGAGCCAGGGTACGGGCCACTGAAGCTTTCTTT	CARGARVRATEAFF
TRBV5-6	NA	TRBJ1-5	NA	TGTGCCAGCACCCTTGGGGCAGGAATTAGTAATCAGCCCCAGCATTTT	CASTLGAGISNQPQHF
TRBV3-1	NA	TRBJ1-5	NA	TGTGCCAGCAGCCAAGATTGGAGGGAGGACAATCAGCCCCAGCATTTT	CASSQDWREDNQPQHF
TRBV28	many	TRBJ1-5	NA	TGTGCCAGCAGTTTTGGGGCAGGGGTTCAGCCCCAGCATTTT	CASSFGAGVQPQHF
TRBV2	NA	TRBJ2-4	TRBD2	TGTGCCAGCAGCTCCGCGGCGGGAGGCGGTGAGCAGCTCTTC	CASSSAAGGGEQLF
TRBV29-1	few	TRBJ1-5	NA	TGCAGCGTTCTTAAAGGGCCCGATCAGCCCCAGCATTTT	CSVLKGPDQPQHF
TRBV10-3	few	TRBJ2-5	TRBD1	TGTGCCACGACCAGGACAGGACCTCAAGAGACCCAGTACTTC	CATTRTGPQETQYF
TRBV20-1	many	TRBJ2-7	TRBD1	TGCAGTGCTAGGGGGACAGGACAGGGGGGCCCAGAGCAGTACTTC	CSARGTGQGGPEQYF
TRBV2	NA	TRBJ2-3	TRBD2	TGTGCCAGCAGTGATAGTAGTCTAGCGGGAGACCCAGATACGCAGTATTTT	CASSDSSLAGDPDTQYF
TRBV28	many	TRBJ2-7	TRBD1	TGTGCCAGCAGTTTCTGGGACAGGGCTATCGAGCAGTACTTC	CASSFWDRAIEQYF
TRBV2	NA	TRBJ1-1	NA	TGTGCCAGCAGTGGGGGGATGACAGTGAACACTGAAGCTTTCTTT	CASSGGMTVNTEAFF
TRBV5-1	many	TRBJ2-1	TRBD1	TGCGCCAGCAGGCCGACCCCGGGACAGGGTAATGAGCAGTTCTTC	CASRPTPGQGNEQFF
TRBV2	many	TRBJ2-7	TRBD2	TGTGCCAGCAGTGACCTAGCGGGACGAGATACGGTGTCGCTCGAGCAGTACTTC	CASSDLAGRDTVSLEQYF
TRBV6-1	NA	TRBJ1-1	TRBD1	TGTGCCAGCACCCTCTCACAGGGGGGGTTGACTGAAGCTTTCTTT	CASTLSQGGLTEAFF
TRBV19	few	TRBJ2-7	NA	TGTGCCAGTAGTAGGCACGGATCTTACGAGCAGTACTTC	CASSRHGSYEQYF
TRBV12-3/TRBV12-4	many	TRBJ2-7	TRBD1	TGTGCCAGCCCCGCGTCGGGACAGGGATCCTACGAGCAGTACTTC	CASPASGQGSYEQYF
TRBV11-1	many	TRBJ1-2	NA	TGTGCCAGCAGCTCGGGACAAAATAACTATGGCTACACCTTC	CASSSGQNNYGYTF
TRBV3-1	few	TRBJ1-5	NA	TGTGCCAGCAGCCAAGAAGGGGGGGCTGGGCCCCAGCATTTT	CASSQEGGAGPQHF
TRBV5-6	NA	TRBJ2-7	NA	TGTGCCAGCAGCTTGGTTTGGGAGATCTACGAGCAGTACTTC	CASSLVWEIYEQYF
TRBV7-3	few	TRBJ2-3	TRBD2	TGTGCCAGCAGCTTATGGGGACTAGCGGTTACAGATACGCAGTATTTT	CASSLWGLAVTDTQYF
TRBV18	many	TRBJ1-5	NA	TGTGCCAGCTCACCAGGGAGGGCGCGCAATCAGCCCCAGCATTTT	CASSPGRARNQPQHF
TRBV27	many	TRBJ2-1	TRBD1	TGTGCCAGCAGTTTATCCGGCCCGGGACAGTCCTACAATGAGCAGTTCTTC	CASSLSGPGQSYNEQFF
TRBV19	NA	TRBJ2-1	NA	TGTGCCAGTAGTATTGACACCACTTCCTACAATGAGCAGTTCTTC	CASSIDTTSYNEQFF
TRBV7-9	few	TRBJ1-6	NA	TGTGCCAGCAGCTTACGACAGACGTCACCCCTCCACTTT	CASSLRQTSPLHF
TRBV5-1	many	TRBJ2-7	NA	TGCGCCAGCAAAGGTACAGGAACCTACGAGCAGTACTTC	CASKGTGTYEQYF